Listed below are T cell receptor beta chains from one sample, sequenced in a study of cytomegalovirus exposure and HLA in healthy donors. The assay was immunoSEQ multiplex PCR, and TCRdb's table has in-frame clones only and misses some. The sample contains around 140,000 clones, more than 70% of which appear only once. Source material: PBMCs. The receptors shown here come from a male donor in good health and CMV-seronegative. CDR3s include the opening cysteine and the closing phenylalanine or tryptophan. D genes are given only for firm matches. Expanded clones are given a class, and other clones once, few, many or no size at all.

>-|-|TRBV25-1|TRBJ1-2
TGTGCCAGTCAGGACAGCCTCTCCTATGGCTACACCTTC
CASQDSLSYGYTF
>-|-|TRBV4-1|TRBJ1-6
TGCGCCAGCAGCCAAGATGGCAGCGGGCGGGAGTCCTATAATTCACCCCTCCACTTT
CASSQDGSGRESYNSPLHF
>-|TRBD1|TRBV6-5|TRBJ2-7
TGTGCCAGCAGAACTGGGACAGGGACGTCCTACGAGCAGTACTTC
CASRTGTGTSYEQYF
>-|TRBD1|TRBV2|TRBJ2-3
TGTGCCAGCAGTGAAGGGACAGGGGGGCCAGATACGCAGTATTTT
CASSEGTGGPDTQYF
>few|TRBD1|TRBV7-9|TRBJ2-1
TGTGCCAGCAGCTCAGACAGGGGGCGCGGGAATGAGCAGTTCTTC
CASSSDRGRGNEQFF
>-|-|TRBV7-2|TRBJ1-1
TGTGCCAGCAACGGTCATATGAACACTGAAGCTTTCTTT
CASNGHMNTEAFF
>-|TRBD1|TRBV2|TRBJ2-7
TGTGCCAGCAGTGACAGGGGGAGAGGTGAGCAGTACTTC
CASSDRGRGEQYF
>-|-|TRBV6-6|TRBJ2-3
TGTGCCAGCAGTTCCGGGGAGACGACAGATACGCAGTATTTT
CASSSGETTDTQYF
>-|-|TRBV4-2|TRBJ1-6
TGTGCCAGCAGGCCAGGGAATTCACCCCTCCACTTT
CASRPGNSPLHF
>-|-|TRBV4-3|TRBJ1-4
TGCGCCAGCAGCCAAGAGGGAGGCCCGAATGAAAAACTGTTTTTT
CASSQEGGPNEKLFF
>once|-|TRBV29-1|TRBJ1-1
TGCAGCGTTTGTCAGTCGGGTCGTGCCACTGAAGCTTTCTTT
CSVCQSGRATEAFF
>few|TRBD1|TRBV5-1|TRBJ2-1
TGCGCCAGCAGCTTGGGGACAGGATACAATGAGCAGTTCTTC
CASSLGTGYNEQFF
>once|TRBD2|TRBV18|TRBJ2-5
TGTGCCAGCTCCCCAACTAGCGGGCATGAGACCCAGTACTTC
CASSPTSGHETQYF
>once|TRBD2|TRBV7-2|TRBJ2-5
TGTGCCAGCCTTCTAGCGGGGGTTCGAGAGACCCAGTACTTC
CASLLAGVRETQYF
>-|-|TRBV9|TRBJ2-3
TGTGCCAGCAGCCTCACTCCTCAACCTCCCACAGATACGCAGTATTTT
CASSLTPQPPTDTQYF
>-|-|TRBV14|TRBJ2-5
TGTGACAGGGATCGGGCCCAGTACTTC
CDRDRAQYF
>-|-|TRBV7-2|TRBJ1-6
TGTGCCAGCAGCGTACGGACAGTTAATTCACCCCTCCACTTT
CASSVRTVNSPLHF
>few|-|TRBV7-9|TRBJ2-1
TGTGCCAGCAGCTTAGCGGCAGCCAGGGACAATGAGCAGTTCTTC
CASSLAAARDNEQFF
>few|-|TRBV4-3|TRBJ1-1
TGCGCCAGCAGCCATGGGCGGGGGGAAGCTTTCTTT
CASSHGRGEAFF
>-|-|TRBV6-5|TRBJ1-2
TGTGCCAGCAGGTCCGGGACACGGACCTATGGCTACACCTTC
CASRSGTRTYGYTF
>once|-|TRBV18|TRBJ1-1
TGTGCCAGCTCCCCCAGAATGGGAGGGATTGCAGCTGAAGCTTTCTTT
CASSPRMGGIAAEAFF
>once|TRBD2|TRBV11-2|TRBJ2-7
TGTGCCAGCAGCTCGACGGGGGGATCCTACGAGCAGTACTTC
CASSSTGGSYEQYF
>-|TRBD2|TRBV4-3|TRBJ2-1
TGCGCCAGCAGCCAAGACGTGACAGGTAAAAGGAGTAGCGGGGGAACTGAGCAGTTCTTC
CASSQDVTGKRSSGGTEQFF
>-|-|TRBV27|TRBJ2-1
TGTGCCAGCAGTTTCGACGGCGGCTCCTACAATGAGCAGTTCTTC
CASSFDGGSYNEQFF
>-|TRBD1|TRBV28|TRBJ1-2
TGTGCCAGCCGGACAGGGCCAGACTATGGCTACACCTTC
CASRTGPDYGYTF
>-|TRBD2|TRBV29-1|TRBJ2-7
TGCAGCGTTTCAGGGATTATAGCGGGTGAGCAGTACTTC
CSVSGIIAGEQYF
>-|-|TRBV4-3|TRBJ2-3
TGCGCCAGCAGCCTTTCGGGGAGCACAGATACGCAGTATTTT
CASSLSGSTDTQYF
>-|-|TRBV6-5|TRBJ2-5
TGTGCCAGCAGTTACGGGGGGGCCCAAGAGACCCAGTACTTC
CASSYGGAQETQYF
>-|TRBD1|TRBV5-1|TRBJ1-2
TGCGTCAGCAGCCTGCAGGGGGAGGATGGCTACACCTTC
CVSSLQGEDGYTF
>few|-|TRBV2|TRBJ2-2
TGTGCCAGCAGCTCGCAGGGTAACACCGGGGAGCTGTTTTTT
CASSSQGNTGELFF
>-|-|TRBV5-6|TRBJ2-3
TGTGCCAGCAGCTTGGGGGCCCTGGCAGATACGCAGTATTTT
CASSLGALADTQYF
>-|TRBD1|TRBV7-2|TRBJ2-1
TGTGCCAGCAGCCCGGGACAGGGGACATACAATGAGCAGTTCTTC
CASSPGQGTYNEQFF
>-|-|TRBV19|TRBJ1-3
TGTGCCAGTAAGGGCGGGACGCCCTCTGGAAACACCATATATTTT
CASKGGTPSGNTIYF
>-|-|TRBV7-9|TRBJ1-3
TGTGCCAGCAGCTTAGAGGGGCGCTCTGGAAACACCATATATTTT
CASSLEGRSGNTIYF
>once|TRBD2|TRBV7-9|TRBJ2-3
TGTGCCAGCAGCTTAGCTTCGGGTAGCGGGGGGGTTAGGGATACGCAGTATTTT
CASSLASGSGGVRDTQYF
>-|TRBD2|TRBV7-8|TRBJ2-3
TGTGCCAGCAGCCCAGTAGAGCGGGAACCCACAGATACGCAGTATTTT
CASSPVEREPTDTQYF
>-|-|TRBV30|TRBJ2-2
TGTGCCTGGAGTGTCCGAGGCGGTGGCGGGGAGCTGTTTTTT
CAWSVRGGGGELFF
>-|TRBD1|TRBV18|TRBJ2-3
TGTGCCAGCTCACCAGTTTGGACAGGGGTTAGCACAGATACGCAGTATTTT
CASSPVWTGVSTDTQYF
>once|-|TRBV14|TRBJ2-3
TGTGCCAGCAGCCATAGATACCCAGATACGCAGTATTTT
CASSHRYPDTQYF
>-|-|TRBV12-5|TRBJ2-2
TGTGCTAGTGGTTTGGTTCGGGGGGAGCTGTTTTTT
CASGLVRGELFF
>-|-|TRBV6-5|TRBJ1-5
TGTGCCAGCAGCCCACGGAGATTCGGCAATCAGCCCCAGCATTTT
CASSPRRFGNQPQHF
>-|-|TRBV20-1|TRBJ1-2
TGCAGTGCAAACCCTGGACAGGGCTACACCTTC
CSANPGQGYTF
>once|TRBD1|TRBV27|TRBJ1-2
TGTGCCAGCAGTCTCGGACAGGGGGCCCTCTATGGCTACACCTTC
CASSLGQGALYGYTF
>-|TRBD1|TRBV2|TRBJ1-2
TGTGCCAGCAGCCTGGACAGGTTCTATGGCTACACCTTC
CASSLDRFYGYTF
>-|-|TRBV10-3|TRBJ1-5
TGTGCCATCAGTGCGGGGGAGAGGAGCAATCAGCCCCAGCATTTT
CAISAGERSNQPQHF
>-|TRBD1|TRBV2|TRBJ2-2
TGTGCCAGCTGGACAGGGGGTAACACCGGGGAGCTGTTTTTT
CASWTGGNTGELFF
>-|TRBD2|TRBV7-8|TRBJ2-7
TGTGCCAGCAGCTTGCGCCGGGGGGACTCCTACGAGCAGTACTTC
CASSLRRGDSYEQYF
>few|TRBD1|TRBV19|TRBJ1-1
TGTGCCAGTAGTATAACGAACAGGGGCAACACTGAAGCTTTCTTT
CASSITNRGNTEAFF
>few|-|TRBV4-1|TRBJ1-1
TGCGCCAGCAGCCAAGACCTTGCGGGGAACACTGAAGCTTTCTTT
CASSQDLAGNTEAFF
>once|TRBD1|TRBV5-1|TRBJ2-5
TGCGCCAGCAGCTCATCGACAGGGTCAGAGACCCAGTACTTC
CASSSSTGSETQYF
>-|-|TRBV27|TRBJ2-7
TGTGCCAGCAGGAGGGGGGGTCAAGGGGTCTACTACGAGCAGTACTTC
CASRRGGQGVYYEQYF
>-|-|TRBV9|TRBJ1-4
TGTGCCAGCAGCGTAGGTTCAGGTGGTTCAACTAATGAAAAACTGTTTTTT
CASSVGSGGSTNEKLFF
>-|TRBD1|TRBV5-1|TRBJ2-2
TGCGCCAGCAGCCCGGGACAGTTAAACACCGGGGAGCTGTTTTTT
CASSPGQLNTGELFF
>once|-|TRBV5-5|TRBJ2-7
TGTGCCAGCAGCTTGGCGGGACAAACCTACGAGCAGTACTTC
CASSLAGQTYEQYF
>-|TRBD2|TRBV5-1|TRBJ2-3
TGCGCCAGCAGCTTGGCTAGCGGGGGGGCCCGAGATACGCAGTATTTT
CASSLASGGARDTQYF